Detailed here is one TCR beta chain. This specimen comes from a study of blood T cell repertoires in COVID-19. Study at large: Some COVID-19 samples were acute and others convalescent; all came from the United States, Italy and Spain.

Original data processing: Cell counts per sample came from amplifying reference gene primers. Produced via immunoSEQ multiplex PCR; TCRdb's table is partial and in-frame only. V and J calls and clone size follow that table, whereas D and trimming were derived from the DNA. The sample includes more than 85,000 clones, 87% of them seen just once. The ends were cut back, 1 base at V and 8 bases at J, with 17 bases in the middle. The germline CDR1 and CDR2 sequences are MNHEY and SMNVEV (reference sequence). The CDR3 covers 16 residues. It was during active infection that Seattle patients were enrolled and then longitudinally followed.

The clonotype was recovered from a woman aged 45-59 years with COVID-19, enrolled during active disease. The rearrangement uses TRBV27 and TRBJ1-4; D unresolved. Sequencing was done on a sample of peripheral blood. This CDR3 reads CASSLLGPRGGEKLFF. CDR3 sequence (DNA): TGTGCCAGCAGTTTATTGGGCCCCCGGGGAGGGGAAAAACTGTTTTTT.